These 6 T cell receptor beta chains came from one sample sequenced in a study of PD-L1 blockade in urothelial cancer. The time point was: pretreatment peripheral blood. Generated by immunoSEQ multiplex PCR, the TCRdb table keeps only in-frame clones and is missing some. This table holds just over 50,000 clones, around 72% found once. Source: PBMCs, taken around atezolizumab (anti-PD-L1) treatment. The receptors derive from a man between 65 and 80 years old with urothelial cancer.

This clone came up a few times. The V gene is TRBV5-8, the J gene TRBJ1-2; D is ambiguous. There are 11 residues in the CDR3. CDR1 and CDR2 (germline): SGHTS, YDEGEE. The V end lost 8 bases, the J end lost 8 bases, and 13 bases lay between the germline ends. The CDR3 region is CASLGRHGYTF. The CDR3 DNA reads TGTGCCAGTCTAGGGAGGCACGGCTACACCTTC.

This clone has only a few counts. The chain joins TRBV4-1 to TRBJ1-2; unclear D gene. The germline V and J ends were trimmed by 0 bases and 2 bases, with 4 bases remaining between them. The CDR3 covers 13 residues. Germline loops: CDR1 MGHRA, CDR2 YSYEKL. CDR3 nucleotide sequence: TGCGCCAGCAGCCAAGAGTCGAACTATGGCTACACCTTC. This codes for CASSQESNYGYTF.

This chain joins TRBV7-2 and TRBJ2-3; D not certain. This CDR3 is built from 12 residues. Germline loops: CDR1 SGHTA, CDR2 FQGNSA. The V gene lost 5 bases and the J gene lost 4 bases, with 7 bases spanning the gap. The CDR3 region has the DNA TGTGCCAGCAGCCCTCAGTCAGATACGCAGTATTTT. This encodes CASSPQSDTQYF.

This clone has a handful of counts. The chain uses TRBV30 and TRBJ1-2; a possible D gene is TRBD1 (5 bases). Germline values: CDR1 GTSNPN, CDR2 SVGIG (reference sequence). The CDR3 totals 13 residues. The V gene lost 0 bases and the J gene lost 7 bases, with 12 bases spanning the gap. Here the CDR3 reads CAWSVSQGTGYTF. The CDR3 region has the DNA TGTGCCTGGAGTGTCAGCCAGGGCACTGGCTACACCTTC. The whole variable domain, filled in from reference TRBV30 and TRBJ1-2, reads SQTIHQWPATLVQPVGSPLSLECTVEGTSNPNLYWYRQAAGRGLQLLFYSVGIGQISSEVPQNLSASRPQDRQFILSSKKLLLSDSGFYLCAWSVSQGTGYTFGSGTRLTVV.

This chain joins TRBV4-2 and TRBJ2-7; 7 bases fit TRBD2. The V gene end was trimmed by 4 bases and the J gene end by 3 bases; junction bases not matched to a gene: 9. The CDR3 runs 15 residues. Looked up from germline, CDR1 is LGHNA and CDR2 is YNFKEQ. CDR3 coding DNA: TGTGCCAGCAGCCCACGGGGCGGGAGAAGCTACGAGCAGTACTTC. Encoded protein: CASSPRGGRSYEQYF.

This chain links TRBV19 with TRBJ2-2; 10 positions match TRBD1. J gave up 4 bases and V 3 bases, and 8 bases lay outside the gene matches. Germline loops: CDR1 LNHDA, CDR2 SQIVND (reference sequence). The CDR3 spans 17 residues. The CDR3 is CASSMRVGQGTTGELFF. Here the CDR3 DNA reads TGTGCCAGTAGTATGAGGGTGGGACAGGGGACCACCGGGGAGCTGTTTTTT.